Listed here are 14 T cell receptor beta chains from one sample, sequenced in a study of cytomegalovirus exposure and HLA in healthy donors. Both 60 Vbeta primers and 13 Jbeta primers went into the PCR. TCRdb's copy holds only in-frame clones and misses some; the assay was immunoSEQ multiplex PCR. The table has 150,000 to 200,000 clones, roughly 79% seen once; the top ten hold 7.4%. Material: PBMCs. These receptors originate from a male donor in good health and CMV-seropositive.

The rearrangement joins TRBV27 to TRBJ2-3; 11 bases align to TRBD2. The CDR3 sequence is 15 residues long. With V trimmed by 5 bases and J by 6 bases, 7 bases remained unmatched. Germline V gives CDR1 MNHEY, CDR2 SMNVEV (reference sequence). CDR3 sequence: CASSALAGGQDTQYF. The CDR3 bases are TGTGCCAGCAGTGCGTTAGCGGGGGGGCAGGATACGCAGTATTTT.

The genes are TRBV19 and TRBJ2-1; the match to TRBD2 covers 7 bases. The V gene end was trimmed by 0 bases and the J gene end by 0 bases; junction bases not matched to a gene: 2. The CDR3 has 16 amino acids. Germline V gives CDR1 LNHDA, CDR2 SQIVND (reference sequence). Written as DNA, the CDR3 is TGTGCCAGTAGTATAGACGGGGGGATCTCCTACAATGAGCAGTTCTTC. Protein sequence: CASSIDGGISYNEQFF. Complete variable domain (other parts from reference TRBV19 and TRBJ2-1): DGGITQSPKYLFRKEGQNVTLSCEQNLNHDAMYWYRQDPGQGLRLIYYSQIVNDFQKGDIAEGYSVSREKKESFPLTVTSAQKNPTAFYLCASSIDGGISYNEQFFGPGTRLTVL.

The CDR3: CASSYDTSYGYTF. The CDR3 DNA reads TGTGCCAGCAGTTACGATACGAGTTATGGCTACACCTTC. The genes are TRBV6-5 and TRBJ1-2; D ambiguous. Germline loops: CDR1 MNHEY, CDR2 SVGAGI. The length of the CDR3 is 13 residues. Trimming cost V 2 bases and J 5 bases, with 9 bases left between them.

J is TRBJ2-7 and V is TRBV11-1, with unresolved D. Germline V CDR1 and CDR2: SGHAT, FQDESV (reference sequence). This CDR3 is 12 amino acids long. Between the trimmed V and J ends, which lost 5 bases and 8 bases, there was a span of 13 bases. In DNA form, the CDR3 reads TGTGCCAGCAGCCCCGGCGGCCCCCAGCAGTACTTC. This sequence encodes CASSPGGPQQYF.

The CDR3 DNA reads as TGCAGCGTTGTACCTCACCGGGACAGGGGGTATGACGAGCAGTACTTC. Translation: CSVVPHRDRGYDEQYF. V usage is TRBV29-1 and J usage is TRBJ2-7; 11 bases agree with TRBD1. V lost 4 bases to trimming and J lost 5 bases; unmatched junction nucleotides: 13. Per the germline V gene, CDR1 is SQVTM and CDR2 is ANQGSEA. This CDR3 comprises 16 residues.

The chain employs TRBV25-1 and TRBJ2-3; D is ambiguous. CDR3 length equals 12 residues. CDR1 and CDR2 (germline): MGHDK, SYGVNS. The CDR3 DNA follows: TGTGCTGCTGGGCTCCCCACAGATACGCAGTATTTT. The encoded protein is CAAGLPTDTQYF.

This clone has just a few counts. The J gene is TRBJ1-4, the V gene TRBV27, with 8 nucleotides matching TRBD1. Germline assignment: CDR1 MNHEY and CDR2 SMNVEV (reference sequence). The ends lost 6 bases at V and 6 bases at J; junction bases unmatched: 9. CDR3 length: 15 residues. The CDR3 protein is CASRGTGSGDEKLFF. CDR3 nucleotides: TGTGCCAGCAGGGGGACAGGTTCAGGGGATGAAAAACTGTTTTTT.

The rearrangement uses TRBV4-1 and TRBJ1-5, with a possible D match to TRBD1 (6 bases). The CDR3 covers 15 residues. V was pared by 4 bases and J by 5 bases, with 15 bases between. Germline CDR1 is MGHRA and CDR2 is YSYEKL. CDR3 DNA: TGCGCCAGCAGCCCGAGGGCAAAGGGGGATCAGCCCCAGCATTTT. Translating gives CASSPRAKGDQPQHF.

This chain uses TRBV5-4 with TRBJ1-5; maybe TRBD1 (6 bases). This CDR3 has 14 amino acids. Germline assignment: CDR1 SGHNT and CDR2 YYREEE (reference sequence). V was clipped by 0 bases and J by 5 bases, with 9 bases between them. This chain's CDR3 is CASSLGGQDQPQHF. The CDR3 DNA is TGTGCCAGCAGCTTGGGGGGGCAGGATCAGCCCCAGCATTTT.

This chain uses TRBV7-9 with TRBJ2-1, with TRBD2 matching over 14 bases. This CDR3 contains 18 residues. Germline-derived CDR1 and CDR2 are SEHNR and FQNEAQ (reference sequence). As DNA, the CDR3 is TGTTCCATTCCACGACCAGGGTACGAGACTAGCGGGGGGGATGAGCAGTTCTTC. The encoded protein is CSIPRPGYETSGGDEQFF.

The chain has TRBV5-4 and TRBJ1-1, with D maybe TRBD1 (5 bases). Between the trimmed V and J ends, which lost 2 bases and 8 bases, there was a span of 16 bases. This CDR3 is 14 amino acids long. Germline CDR1 SGHNT, CDR2 YYREEE (reference sequence). The CDR3 region is CASSFIGGVGEAFF. The CDR3 DNA is TGTGCCAGCAGCTTTATTGGGGGGGTGGGCGAAGCTTTCTTT.

The chain carries TRBV5-8 and TRBJ1-3; 7 bases match TRBD1. There are 15 residues in the CDR3. Looked up from germline, CDR1 is SGHTS and CDR2 is YDEGEE. The ends lost 6 bases at V and 4 bases at J; junction bases unmatched: 10. The CDR3 is CASTLTGVWGNTIYF. DNA of the CDR3: TGTGCCAGCACCTTAACAGGGGTTTGGGGAAACACCATATATTTT.

This chain uses TRBV7-9 with TRBJ1-6; TRBD1 aligns across 8 bases. The V gene end was trimmed by 4 bases and the J gene end by 7 bases; junction bases not matched to a gene: 3. This CDR3 has 14 residues. Germline CDR1 reads SEHNR; CDR2 reads FQNEAQ (reference sequence). CDR3 nucleotide sequence: TGTGCCAGCAGCTCAGGACAGGGAAATTCACCCCTCCACTTT. This codes for CASSSGQGNSPLHF.

This clone was detected a few times. The chain is built from TRBV5-1 and TRBJ2-7; TRBD1 matches at 7 bases. V lost 2 bases to trimming and J lost 0 bases; unmatched junction nucleotides: 5. Germline V CDR1 and CDR2: SGHRS, YFSETQ. The CDR3 contains 15 residues. The CDR3, as DNA: TGCGCCAGCAGCTTCGGACAGGCCTTCTCCTACGAGCAGTACTTC. Translated: CASSFGQAFSYEQYF.